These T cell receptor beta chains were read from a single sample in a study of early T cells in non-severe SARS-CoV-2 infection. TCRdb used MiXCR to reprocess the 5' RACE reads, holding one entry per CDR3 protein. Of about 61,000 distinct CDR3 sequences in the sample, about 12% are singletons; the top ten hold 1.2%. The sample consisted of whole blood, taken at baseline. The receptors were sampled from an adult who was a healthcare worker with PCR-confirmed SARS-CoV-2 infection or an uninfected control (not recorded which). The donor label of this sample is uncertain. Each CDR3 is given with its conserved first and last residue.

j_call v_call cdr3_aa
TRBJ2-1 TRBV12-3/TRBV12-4 CASSHIEVHEQFF
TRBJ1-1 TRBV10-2 CASSELQGAGAFF
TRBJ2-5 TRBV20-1 CSAREDLSGTQYF
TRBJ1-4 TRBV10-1 CASRKRGGNEKLFF
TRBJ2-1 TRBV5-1 CASLPGLAGAPGYSDYNEQFF
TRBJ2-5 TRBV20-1 CSASDREPSIETQYF
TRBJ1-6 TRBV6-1 CASTHGTEASPLHF
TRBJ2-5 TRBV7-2 CASSDGLAGNQETQYF
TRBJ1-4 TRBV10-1 CASSAGTGNEKLFF
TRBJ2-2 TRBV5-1 CASSLGVQGHTGELFF
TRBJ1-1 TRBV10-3 CAISESRAGQGAGTEAFF
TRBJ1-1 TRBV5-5 CACSLGLTEAFF
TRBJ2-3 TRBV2 CASSEDYLGSTDTQYF
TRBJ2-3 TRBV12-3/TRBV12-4 CASSFSSATQYF
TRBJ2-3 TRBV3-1 CASRGGGPDTQYF
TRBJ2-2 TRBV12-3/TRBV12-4 CASSLQGRAGELFF
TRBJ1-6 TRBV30 CAWSDDRGDSFYNSPLHF
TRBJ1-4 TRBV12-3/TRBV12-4 CASSLRPQGEKLFF
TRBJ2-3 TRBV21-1 CASSGATGGGTDTQYF
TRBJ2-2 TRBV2 CASRLKGYSTSGELFF
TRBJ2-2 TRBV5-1 CASSLGVKGGELFF
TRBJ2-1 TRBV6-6 CASSYPRGSNEQFF